The rows below give T cell receptor beta chains drawn from one sample of a study of T cell responses to AZD1222 COVID-19 vaccine. The repertoire was sequenced with immunoSEQ multiplex PCR; TCRdb's copy has only in-frame clones and lacks some. Here the sample spans 100,000 to 130,000 clones, around 90% being singletons. Sequences were derived from peripheral blood, sampled on day 0 of AZD1222 vaccination. Source of these receptors: an adult in good health. The CDR3 runs from the conserved cysteine through the conserved F or W. D genes are given only for firm matches. Size is stated for part of the rows, as once, few or many counts, or as a class when the clone is expanded.

D gene: -
clone size: -
J gene: TRBJ1-4
CDR3 length: 14
V gene: TRBV5-1
CDR3 protein: CASSLGTSNEKLFF
CDR3 DNA: TGCGCCAGCAGCCTCGGGACAAGTAATGAAAAACTGTTTTTT

D gene: TRBD1
clone size: -
J gene: TRBJ1-1
CDR3 length: 14
V gene: TRBV7-2
CDR3 protein: CASSQRQGFTEAFF
CDR3 DNA: TGTGCCAGCAGCCAGCGACAGGGGTTCACTGAAGCTTTCTTT

D gene: -
clone size: -
J gene: TRBJ2-7
CDR3 length: 12
V gene: TRBV12-3/TRBV12-4
CDR3 protein: CASSLLWGEEYF
CDR3 DNA: TGTGCCAGCAGTTTACTATGGGGTGAGGAGTACTTC

D gene: TRBD2
clone size: -
J gene: TRBJ2-7
CDR3 length: 16
V gene: TRBV27
CDR3 protein: CASSWGGRPSSYEQYF
CDR3 DNA: TGTGCCAGCAGTTGGGGCGGGAGACCCAGCTCCTACGAGCAGTACTTC

D gene: TRBD2
clone size: once
J gene: TRBJ2-5
CDR3 length: 16
V gene: TRBV10-3
CDR3 protein: CAIGLAGGPGPETQYF
CDR3 DNA: TGTGCCATCGGACTAGCGGGAGGGCCGGGGCCGGAGACCCAGTACTTC

D gene: -
clone size: -
J gene: TRBJ2-5
CDR3 length: 13
V gene: TRBV7-2
CDR3 protein: CASSTLVQETQYF
CDR3 DNA: TGTGCCAGCAGCACACTAGTCCAAGAGACCCAGTACTTC

D gene: TRBD2
clone size: few
J gene: TRBJ2-1
CDR3 length: 15
V gene: TRBV9
CDR3 protein: CASSVAWREGYEQFF
CDR3 DNA: TGTGCCAGCAGCGTAGCATGGCGGGAGGGCTATGAGCAGTTCTTC

D gene: -
clone size: -
J gene: TRBJ1-1
CDR3 length: 13
V gene: TRBV19
CDR3 protein: CASTRGWTTEAFF
CDR3 DNA: TGTGCCAGCACGAGAGGGTGGACCACTGAAGCTTTCTTT

D gene: -
clone size: once
J gene: TRBJ2-2
CDR3 length: 13
V gene: TRBV18
CDR3 protein: CASSPPYTGELFF
CDR3 DNA: TGTGCCAGCTCACCACCATACACCGGGGAGCTGTTTTTT

D gene: TRBD1
clone size: -
J gene: TRBJ1-1
CDR3 length: 17
V gene: TRBV7-6
CDR3 protein: CASSLGSGGQRNTEAFF
CDR3 DNA: TGTGCCAGCAGCTTAGGTTCTGGGGGACAGAGGAACACTGAAGCTTTCTTT

D gene: TRBD1
clone size: once
J gene: TRBJ2-4
CDR3 length: 16
V gene: TRBV6-4
CDR3 protein: CASSDSGSQGADIQYF
CDR3 DNA: TGTGCCAGCAGTGACTCAGGCAGTCAGGGGGCGGACATTCAGTACTTC

D gene: -
clone size: -
J gene: TRBJ1-1
CDR3 length: 13
V gene: TRBV2
CDR3 protein: CASRTGSNTEAFF
CDR3 DNA: TGTGCCAGCAGGACAGGCTCTAACACTGAAGCTTTCTTT

D gene: -
clone size: -
J gene: TRBJ1-2
CDR3 length: 13
V gene: TRBV19
CDR3 protein: CASTWDGYGSYTF
CDR3 DNA: TGTGCCAGTACTTGGGACGGATATGGTAGCTACACCTTC

D gene: -
clone size: -
J gene: TRBJ1-4
CDR3 length: 13
V gene: TRBV4-1
CDR3 protein: CASSLARPEKLFF
CDR3 DNA: TGCGCCAGCAGCCTCGCACGGCCAGAAAAACTGTTTTTT

D gene: TRBD1
clone size: -
J gene: TRBJ2-2
CDR3 length: 17
V gene: TRBV5-6
CDR3 protein: CASSLDRGRLHVGELFF
CDR3 DNA: TGTGCCAGCAGCTTGGACAGGGGGCGGCTACACGTCGGGGAGCTGTTTTTT

D gene: TRBD1
clone size: few
J gene: TRBJ1-5
CDR3 length: 14
V gene: TRBV7-9
CDR3 protein: CASSPQGAHQPQHF
CDR3 DNA: TGTGCCAGCAGCCCACAGGGGGCCCATCAGCCCCAGCATTTT

D gene: -
clone size: -
J gene: TRBJ1-1
CDR3 length: 13
V gene: TRBV2
CDR3 protein: CASSPDAGTEAFF
CDR3 DNA: TGTGCCAGCAGTCCGGATGCGGGGACTGAAGCTTTCTTT

D gene: -
clone size: few
J gene: TRBJ1-4
CDR3 length: 12
V gene: TRBV19
CDR3 protein: CASSITSGELFF
CDR3 DNA: TGTGCCAGTAGTATTACAAGTGGAGAACTGTTTTTT

D gene: -
clone size: -
J gene: TRBJ1-1
CDR3 length: 13
V gene: TRBV30
CDR3 protein: CAWSVTVNTEAFF
CDR3 DNA: TGTGCCTGGAGTGTGACAGTGAACACTGAAGCTTTCTTT

D gene: -
clone size: -
J gene: TRBJ1-3
CDR3 length: 15
V gene: TRBV18
CDR3 protein: CASSPPPNSGNTIYF
CDR3 DNA: TGTGCCAGCTCACCACCGCCAAATAGTGGAAACACCATATATTTT

D gene: TRBD2
clone size: -
J gene: TRBJ2-7
CDR3 length: 16
V gene: TRBV3-1/TRBV3-2
CDR3 protein: CASSQDARAGTYEQYF
CDR3 DNA: TGTGCCAGCAGCCAAGATGCCAGAGCGGGAACCTACGAGCAGTACTTC

D gene: TRBD2
clone size: once
J gene: TRBJ2-1
CDR3 length: 15
V gene: TRBV6-5
CDR3 protein: CASSPTSGGPNEQFF
CDR3 DNA: TGTGCCAGCAGCCCCACTAGCGGGGGGCCCAATGAGCAGTTCTTC

D gene: -
clone size: once
J gene: TRBJ2-7
CDR3 length: 17
V gene: TRBV7-2
CDR3 protein: CASSFHRQILGYYEQYF
CDR3 DNA: TGTGCCAGCAGCTTCCACCGACAGATTTTGGGGTACTACGAGCAGTACTTC

D gene: -
clone size: -
J gene: TRBJ2-7
CDR3 length: 15
V gene: TRBV7-3
CDR3 protein: CANRRAFGPSYEQYF
CDR3 DNA: TGTGCCAACAGACGGGCTTTCGGGCCCTCCTACGAGCAGTACTTC

D gene: TRBD1
clone size: -
J gene: TRBJ1-4
CDR3 length: 14
V gene: TRBV30
CDR3 protein: CAWSRDSFNEKLFF
CDR3 DNA: TGTGCCTGGAGCCGGGACAGCTTTAATGAAAAACTGTTTTTT

D gene: TRBD1
clone size: -
J gene: TRBJ2-1
CDR3 length: 14
V gene: TRBV19
CDR3 protein: CASMRTGTYNEQFF
CDR3 DNA: TGTGCCAGTATGCGGACAGGGACCTACAATGAGCAGTTCTTC

D gene: TRBD1
clone size: -
J gene: TRBJ1-1
CDR3 length: 13
V gene: TRBV12-3/TRBV12-4
CDR3 protein: CASSYLRDSEAFF
CDR3 DNA: TGTGCCAGCAGCTACCTCCGGGACAGTGAAGCTTTCTTT

D gene: -
clone size: -
J gene: TRBJ2-7
CDR3 length: 13
V gene: TRBV12-3/TRBV12-4
CDR3 protein: CASREGTRYEQYF
CDR3 DNA: TGTGCCAGCAGGGAAGGGACCCGCTACGAGCAGTACTTC

D gene: -
clone size: -
J gene: TRBJ2-5
CDR3 length: 13
V gene: TRBV18
CDR3 protein: CASSRGTQETQYF
CDR3 DNA: TGTGCCAGCTCCCGGGGTACCCAAGAGACCCAGTACTTC

D gene: -
clone size: -
J gene: TRBJ1-1
CDR3 length: 13
V gene: TRBV27
CDR3 protein: CASSLEGNTEAFF
CDR3 DNA: TGTGCCAGCAGTTTAGAGGGGAACACTGAAGCTTTCTTT

D gene: -
clone size: -
J gene: TRBJ1-5
CDR3 length: 16
V gene: TRBV19
CDR3 protein: CASSIDPGDSNQPQHF
CDR3 DNA: TGTGCCAGTAGTATAGATCCGGGCGATAGCAATCAGCCCCAGCATTTT

D gene: TRBD2
clone size: -
J gene: TRBJ2-2
CDR3 length: 16
V gene: TRBV6-4
CDR3 protein: CASSDTSGGAAGELFF
CDR3 DNA: TGTGCCAGCAGTGACACCAGCGGGGGGGCCGCCGGGGAGCTGTTTTTT

D gene: -
clone size: few
J gene: TRBJ2-1
CDR3 length: 11
V gene: TRBV5-1
CDR3 protein: CASTTGNEQFF
CDR3 DNA: TGCGCCAGCACTACAGGGAATGAGCAGTTCTTC

D gene: -
clone size: -
J gene: TRBJ1-5
CDR3 length: 11
V gene: TRBV28
CDR3 protein: CASSLWESQHF
CDR3 DNA: TGTGCCAGCAGTTTGTGGGAGTCCCAGCATTTT

D gene: -
clone size: few
J gene: TRBJ1-1
CDR3 length: 14
V gene: TRBV5-1
CDR3 protein: CASSFIRGDTEAFF
CDR3 DNA: TGCGCCAGCTCCTTTATAAGGGGTGATACTGAAGCTTTCTTT

D gene: -
clone size: -
J gene: TRBJ1-2
CDR3 length: 12
V gene: TRBV5-6
CDR3 protein: CASSPDSYGYTF
CDR3 DNA: TGTGCCAGCAGCCCCGACAGCTATGGCTACACCTTC

D gene: -
clone size: -
J gene: TRBJ2-7
CDR3 length: 12
V gene: TRBV3-1/TRBV3-2
CDR3 protein: CASSHDGSEQYF
CDR3 DNA: TGTGCCAGCAGCCATGATGGTAGCGAGCAGTACTTC

D gene: -
clone size: -
J gene: TRBJ2-1
CDR3 length: 13
V gene: TRBV4-3
CDR3 protein: CASSQQTYNEQFF
CDR3 DNA: TGCGCCAGCAGCCAACAAACCTACAATGAGCAGTTCTTC

D gene: -
clone size: -
J gene: TRBJ2-1
CDR3 length: 16
V gene: TRBV11-3
CDR3 protein: CASSLPWGSGNNEQFF
CDR3 DNA: TGTGCCAGCAGCTTACCCTGGGGGTCCGGAAACAATGAGCAGTTCTTC

D gene: -
clone size: -
J gene: TRBJ2-2
CDR3 length: 17
V gene: TRBV7-8
CDR3 protein: CASNYRWKGSNTGELFF
CDR3 DNA: TGTGCCAGCAACTACCGGTGGAAGGGGTCGAACACCGGGGAGCTGTTTTTT

D gene: TRBD1
clone size: -
J gene: TRBJ1-6
CDR3 length: 15
V gene: TRBV7-9
CDR3 protein: CASSLAGRGDSPLHF
CDR3 DNA: TGTGCCAGCAGCTTAGCGGGCAGGGGGGATTCACCCCTCCACTTT

D gene: -
clone size: -
J gene: TRBJ2-2
CDR3 length: 16
V gene: TRBV7-3
CDR3 protein: CASSSGQGTSTGELFF
CDR3 DNA: TGTGCCAGCAGCTCCGGACAGGGGACTAGCACCGGGGAGCTGTTTTTT

D gene: -
clone size: -
J gene: TRBJ2-5
CDR3 length: 19
V gene: TRBV4-3
CDR3 protein: CASSQAPIGQPAQQETQYF
CDR3 DNA: TGCGCCAGCAGCCAAGCCCCAATCGGACAACCGGCTCAGCAAGAGACCCAGTACTTC

D gene: -
clone size: -
J gene: TRBJ1-5
CDR3 length: 13
V gene: TRBV6-2/TRBV6-3
CDR3 protein: CASSYGGLLPQHF
CDR3 DNA: TGTGCCAGCAGTTACGGAGGACTGCTCCCCCAGCATTTT

D gene: -
clone size: -
J gene: TRBJ2-7
CDR3 length: 15
V gene: TRBV28
CDR3 protein: CASSGYRDIDYEQYF
CDR3 DNA: TGTGCCAGCAGTGGCTACAGGGATATCGACTACGAGCAGTACTTC

D gene: -
clone size: -
J gene: TRBJ2-7
CDR3 length: 14
V gene: TRBV6-5
CDR3 protein: CASSLGAAPNEQYF
CDR3 DNA: TGTGCCAGCAGTTTAGGGGCAGCCCCTAACGAGCAGTACTTC

D gene: -
clone size: -
J gene: TRBJ1-3
CDR3 length: 16
V gene: TRBV21-1
CDR3 protein: CASSKDGMSSGNTIYF
CDR3 DNA: TGTGCCAGCAGCAAAGACGGAATGAGCTCTGGAAACACCATATATTTT

D gene: -
clone size: -
J gene: TRBJ2-1
CDR3 length: 13
V gene: TRBV30
CDR3 protein: CAWSVLKGLGQFF
CDR3 DNA: TGTGCCTGGAGTGTATTAAAGGGGTTAGGGCAGTTCTTC

D gene: -
clone size: -
J gene: TRBJ2-1
CDR3 length: 21
V gene: TRBV3-1/TRBV3-2
CDR3 protein: CASSHEPSGVSLQLIPNEQFF
CDR3 DNA: TGTGCCAGCAGCCATGAACCTTCAGGGGTAAGTCTTCAATTGATCCCCAATGAGCAGTTCTTC

D gene: -
clone size: -
J gene: TRBJ1-5
CDR3 length: 14
V gene: TRBV7-3
CDR3 protein: CASSQFGGNQPQHF
CDR3 DNA: TGTGCCAGCAGCCAATTTGGGGGCAATCAGCCCCAGCATTTT

D gene: TRBD2
clone size: -
J gene: TRBJ2-1
CDR3 length: 14
V gene: TRBV27
CDR3 protein: CASSLVAGYNEQFF
CDR3 DNA: TGTGCCAGCAGTTTAGTAGCGGGATACAATGAGCAGTTCTTC

D gene: -
clone size: -
J gene: TRBJ1-3
CDR3 length: 13
V gene: TRBV25-1
CDR3 protein: CASSEYSGNTIYF
CDR3 DNA: TGTGCCAGCAGTGAATATAGTGGAAACACCATATATTTT

D gene: -
clone size: -
J gene: TRBJ1-1
CDR3 length: 12
V gene: TRBV2
CDR3 protein: CASSELVTEAFF
CDR3 DNA: TGTGCCAGCAGTGAATTAGTAACTGAAGCTTTCTTT